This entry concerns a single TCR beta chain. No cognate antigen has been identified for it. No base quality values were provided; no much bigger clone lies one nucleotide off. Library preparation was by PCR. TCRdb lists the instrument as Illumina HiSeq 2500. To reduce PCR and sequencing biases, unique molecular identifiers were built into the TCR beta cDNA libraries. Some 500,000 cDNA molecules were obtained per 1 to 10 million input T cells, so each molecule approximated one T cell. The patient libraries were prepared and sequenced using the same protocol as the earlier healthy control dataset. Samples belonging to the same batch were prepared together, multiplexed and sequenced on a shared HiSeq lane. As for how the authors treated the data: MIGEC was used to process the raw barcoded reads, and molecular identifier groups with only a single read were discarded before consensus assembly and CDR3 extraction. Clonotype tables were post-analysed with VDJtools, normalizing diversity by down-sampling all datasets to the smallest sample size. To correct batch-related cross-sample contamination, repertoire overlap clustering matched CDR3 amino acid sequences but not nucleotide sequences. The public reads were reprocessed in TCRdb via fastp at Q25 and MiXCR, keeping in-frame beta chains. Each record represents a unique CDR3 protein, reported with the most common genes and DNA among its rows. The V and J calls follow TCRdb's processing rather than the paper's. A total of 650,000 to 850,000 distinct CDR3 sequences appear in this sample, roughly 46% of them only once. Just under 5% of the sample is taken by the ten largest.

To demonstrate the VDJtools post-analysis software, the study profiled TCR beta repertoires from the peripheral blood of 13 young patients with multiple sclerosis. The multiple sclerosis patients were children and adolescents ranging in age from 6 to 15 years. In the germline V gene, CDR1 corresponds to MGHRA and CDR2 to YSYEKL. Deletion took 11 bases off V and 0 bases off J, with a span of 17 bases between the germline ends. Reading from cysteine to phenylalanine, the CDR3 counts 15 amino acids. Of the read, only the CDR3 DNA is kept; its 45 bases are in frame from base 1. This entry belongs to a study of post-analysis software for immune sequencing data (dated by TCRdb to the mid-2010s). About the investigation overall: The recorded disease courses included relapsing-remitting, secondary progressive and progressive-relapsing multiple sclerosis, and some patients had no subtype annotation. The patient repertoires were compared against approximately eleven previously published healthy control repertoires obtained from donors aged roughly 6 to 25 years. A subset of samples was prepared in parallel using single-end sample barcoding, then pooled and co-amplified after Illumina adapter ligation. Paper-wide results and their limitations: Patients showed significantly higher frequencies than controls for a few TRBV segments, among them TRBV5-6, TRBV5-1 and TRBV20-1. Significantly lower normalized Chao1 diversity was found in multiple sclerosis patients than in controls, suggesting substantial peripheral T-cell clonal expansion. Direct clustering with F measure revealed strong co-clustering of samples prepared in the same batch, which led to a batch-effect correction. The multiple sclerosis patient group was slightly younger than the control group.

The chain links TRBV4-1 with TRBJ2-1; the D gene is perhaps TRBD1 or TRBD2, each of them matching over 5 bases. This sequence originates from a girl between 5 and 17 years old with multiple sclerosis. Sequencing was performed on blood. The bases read TGCGCCCCCAAGGGGAGCGTCAGCTCCTACAATGAGCAGTTCTTC. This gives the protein CAPKGSVSSYNEQFF.